This entry features one T cell receptor (beta chain) sequence. Here immunoSEQ multiplex PCR was the method, and the copy in TCRdb shows in-frame clones only, minus some. This table has 150,000 to 200,000 clones, 84% appearing once. This record comes from a study of cytomegalovirus exposure and HLA in healthy donors. CDR1 and CDR2 from the germline V gene are SGHTA and FQGNSA. The CDR3 sequence is 16 residues long. V lost 4 bases to trimming and J lost 1 base, with 16 bases between them. Sequencing input: PBMCs. This chain connects TRBV7-2 to TRBJ1-1; a possible D gene is TRBD1 (6 bases). The receptor was isolated from a man aged 25 to 45 in good health and CMV-seropositive. The CDR3 DNA is TGTGCCAGCAGCTCGGAGAGCGCGGGGGCGAACACTGAAGCTTTCTTT. It encodes CASSSESAGANTEAFF.